A selection of T cell receptor beta chains follows, all from one sample in a study of shared clonotypes between healthy human individuals. The table came from immunoSEQ multiplex PCR; TCRdb's copy has only in-frame clones and leaves some out. This sample has 2,100,000 or so clones, with approximately 96% found just once. The material sequenced was naive CD4+ T cells sorted from blood. All receptors come from a man aged 18 to 29 in good health. CDR3s include the opening cysteine and the closing phenylalanine or tryptophan. The D gene is left open where the match is weak. Expanded clones are given a class, and other clones once, few, many or no size at all.

D	J	V	size	DNA	CDR3
NA	TRBJ1-2	TRBV21-1	NA	TGTGCCAGCAGCACACCCGGGACAGGGGCCTTTAACTATGGCTACACCTTC	CASSTPGTGAFNYGYTF
TRBD1	TRBJ2-7	TRBV9	NA	TGTGCCAGCAGCGTAGGGGACAGGGCTCGCAACGAGCAGTACTTC	CASSVGDRARNEQYF
TRBD1	TRBJ2-5	TRBV10-1	NA	TGCGCCAGCTCGCCGGGACAGGCCTTGACAGGGCGGGAGACCCAGTACTTC	CASSPGQALTGRETQYF
TRBD2	TRBJ2-1	TRBV5-4	NA	TGTGCCAGCAGCTTGGATGCGGGAGGTTTCTACAATGAGCAGTTCTTC	CASSLDAGGFYNEQFF
TRBD1	TRBJ2-2	TRBV11-3	once	TGTGCCAGCAGTCTTAAAGGGACAGATCCGAGGAGCACCGGGGAGCTGTTTTTT	CASSLKGTDPRSTGELFF
NA	TRBJ1-1	TRBV19	few	TGTGCCAGTAAGAGAGCGAACACTGAAGCTTTCTTT	CASKRANTEAFF
NA	TRBJ1-5	TRBV2	NA	TGTGCCACAACGGGGCTTAGCAATCAGCCCCAGCATTTT	CATTGLSNQPQHF
NA	TRBJ1-2	TRBV30	NA	TGTGCCTGGAGTAACCAGGGTGGCTATGGCTACACCTTC	CAWSNQGGYGYTF
NA	TRBJ2-6	TRBV7-2	NA	TGTGCCAGCAGCAAGGGTCCCAAGCGCCTCTCTGGGGCCAACGTCCTGACTTTC	CASSKGPKRLSGANVLTF
TRBD2	TRBJ2-5	TRBV6-5	NA	TGTGCCAGCAGTTACGGTACAGCGGGGGGCAAAGAGACCCAGTACTTC	CASSYGTAGGKETQYF
NA	TRBJ2-4	TRBV11-2	NA	TGTGCCAGCAGCTTAGCGGAAACACAGGGAACAGCCAAAAACATTCAGTACTTC	CASSLAETQGTAKNIQYF
TRBD1	TRBJ1-2	TRBV7-9	NA	TGTGCCAGCAGCTTAGCGGTGACAGGGTTGGGCGGCTACACCTTC	CASSLAVTGLGGYTF
NA	TRBJ1-5	TRBV5-1	NA	TGCGCCAGCAGCTTGGTTGGGGGGAATCAGCCCCAGCATTTT	CASSLVGGNQPQHF
NA	TRBJ2-5	TRBV5-1	once	TGCGCCAGCACCCAACCCGGGGGCCAAGAGACCCAGTACTTC	CASTQPGGQETQYF
NA	TRBJ2-7	TRBV30	NA	TGTGCCTGGAGTTTTAGGACGGGTCTAGGAGAGCAGTACTTC	CAWSFRTGLGEQYF
TRBD2	TRBJ2-7	TRBV30	NA	TGTGCCTGGAGTATAATGAGGACTAGCGGGGCCTCCTACGAGCAGTACTTC	CAWSIMRTSGASYEQYF
NA	TRBJ2-3	TRBV19	NA	TGTGCCAGTAGTTACTTGGGCACAGATACGCAGTATTTT	CASSYLGTDTQYF
NA	TRBJ1-6	TRBV9	NA	TGTGCCAGCAGTCCGGAACAGCTTATGCCCCTCCACTTT	CASSPEQLMPLHF
NA	TRBJ1-6	TRBV2	NA	TGTGCCAGCAGCCCCGGGACGGGTAATTCACCCCTCCACTTT	CASSPGTGNSPLHF
TRBD1	TRBJ1-2	TRBV5-1	NA	TGCGCCAGCAGCCCGATGACAGGGGGTGCCTATGGCTACACCTTC	CASSPMTGGAYGYTF
NA	TRBJ1-4	TRBV7-9	NA	TGTGCCAGCAGCTTCCTGACAGGAGGAGGTGAAAAACTGTTTTTT	CASSFLTGGGEKLFF
NA	TRBJ2-7	TRBV19	NA	TGTGCCAGTAGTATTGACCTCCAGGGATGGTACGAGCAGTACTTC	CASSIDLQGWYEQYF
NA	TRBJ2-3	TRBV7-3	NA	TGTGCCAGCAGCTTAATGCGGGTTACGCAGTATTTT	CASSLMRVTQYF
NA	TRBJ2-5	TRBV2	NA	TGTGCCAGCAGTCCGTCTGGGGAGACCCAGTACTTC	CASSPSGETQYF